Described below is a single T cell receptor beta chain sequence and its context. The target antigen is unknown. This specimen comes from a study of OX40 agonist ivuxolimab in advanced cancers. The wider study: As their treatment, patients were administered ivuxolimab, an agonistic anti-OX40 (CD134) antibody. The study gave patients intravenous ivuxolimab at 0.01 to 10 mg/kg every 2 weeks.

The protocol was immunoSEQ multiplex PCR, while the TCRdb copy is restricted to in-frame clones and leaves out a portion. The sample yields over 55,000 clones, under 85% seen once. Study results and limitations: At 0.1 to 3.0 mg/kg, CD4+ and CD8+ blood T cells expanded clonally by week 6.

Trimming removed 0 bases from V and 3 bases from J; junction bases left unmatched: 2. Germline lookup yields CDR1 SGHRS and CDR2 YFSETQ. The CDR3 sequence is 15 residues long. The sequence derives from an adult with an advanced solid tumor such as melanoma, head and neck, liver or kidney cancer. The sample consisted of CD4+ or CD8+ T cells sorted from blood, taken in a trial of the OX40 agonist ivuxolimab. The chain is built from TRBV5-1 and TRBJ1-5; 8 bases are a match to TRBD1. The CDR3 nucleotides are TGCGCCAGCAGCTTGGGACAGGGGTTCAATCAGCCCCAGCATTTT. Its translation: CASSLGQGFNQPQHF.